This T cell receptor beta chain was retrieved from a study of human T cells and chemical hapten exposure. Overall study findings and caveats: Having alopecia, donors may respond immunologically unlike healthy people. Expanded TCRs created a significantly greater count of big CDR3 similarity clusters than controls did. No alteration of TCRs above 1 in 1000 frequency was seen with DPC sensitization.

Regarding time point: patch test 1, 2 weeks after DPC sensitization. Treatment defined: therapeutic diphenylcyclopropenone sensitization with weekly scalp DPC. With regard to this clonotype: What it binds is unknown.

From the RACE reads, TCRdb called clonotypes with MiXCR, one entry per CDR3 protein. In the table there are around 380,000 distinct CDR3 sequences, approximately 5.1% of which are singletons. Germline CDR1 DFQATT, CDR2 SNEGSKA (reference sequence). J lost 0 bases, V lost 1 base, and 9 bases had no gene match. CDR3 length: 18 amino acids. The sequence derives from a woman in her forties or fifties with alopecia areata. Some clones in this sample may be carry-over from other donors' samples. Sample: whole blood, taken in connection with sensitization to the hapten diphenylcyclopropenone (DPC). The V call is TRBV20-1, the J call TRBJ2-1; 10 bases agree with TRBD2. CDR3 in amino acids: CSARGLAGVAFSYNEQFF. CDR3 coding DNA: TGCAGTGCTAGAGGCCTAGCGGGGGTGGCCTTCTCCTACAATGAGCAGTTCTTC.